This paragraph reports one T cell receptor beta chain. Its antigen remains unidentified. V was cut by 5 bases and J by 8 bases, with 12 bases left in between. The CDR3 is 13 amino acids. The germline V gene encodes CDR1 SNHLY and CDR2 FYNNEI. Profiled with immunoSEQ multiplex PCR; TCRdb holds only in-frame clones, not every one. The sample yields 90,000 to 95,000 clones, about 87% seen once. The record originates from a study of T cells in localized non-small cell lung cancer. Study observations and caveats: Turning up in adjacent lung were a median roughly 62 of the top 100 tumor clones. Tumor trailed uninvolved adjacent lung in T cell clonality, which peaked there.

The chain combines TRBV2 with TRBJ1-4; possibly TRBD1 for D (5 bases). The clonotype was recovered from a man between 40 and 70 years old with stage I squamous cell lung carcinoma. The specimen comprised peripheral blood, sampled before any cancer treatment. The CDR3 nucleotides are TGTGCCAGCAGTCTAAGAGAGGGGGAAAAACTGTTTTTT. This codes for CASSLREGEKLFF.